These T cell receptor beta chains were read from a single sample in a study of cytomegalovirus exposure and HLA in healthy donors. TCRdb's table, derived via immunoSEQ multiplex PCR, lists solely in-frame clones and lacks some. The sample yields approximately 220,000 clones, 75% to 85% seen once. Sequencing was carried out using PBMCs. The origin of the receptors is a girl aged 5 to 17 in good health and CMV-seronegative. The conserved cysteine and the conserved F or W are not part of the CDR3 here. D genes are given only for firm matches.

v_gene,d_gene,j_gene,CDR3aa
TRBV7-4,TRBD2,TRBJ2-2,ASSLVGEGTGELF
TRBV11-3,TRBD2,TRBJ2-1,ASSQGLEYNEQF
TRBV4-2,TRBD2,TRBJ2-1,ASSQVEREGDNEQF
TRBV5-1,TRBD2,TRBJ2-1,ASSLPRGGDNEQF
TRBV28,-,TRBJ1-2,ASNIDSLANYGYT
TRBV6-1,TRBD1,TRBJ2-5,ASTGTGGYEEQY
TRBV28,TRBD2,TRBJ2-3,ASSQGGLAGRTDTQY
TRBV4-2,TRBD2,TRBJ2-7,ASPPLSGRGYEQY
TRBV29-1,-,TRBJ1-2,SVALPLQGKNYGYT
TRBV19,-,TRBJ1-1,ASSPGRGTSF